These 31 T cell receptor beta chains originate from one sample sequenced in a study of human T cells and chemical hapten exposure. Regarding time point: patch test 3, about 24 weeks after DPC sensitization. Treatment denoted: therapeutic diphenylcyclopropenone sensitization with weekly scalp DPC. TCRdb reprocessed the RACE reads with MiXCR, giving one entry per CDR3 protein. This sample has tens of thousands of distinct CDR3 sequences, with under 14% found just once. This specimen consisted of whole blood, obtained in connection with sensitization to the hapten diphenylcyclopropenone (DPC). Receptors were obtained from a woman between 50 and 59 years old with alopecia areata. Some clones in this sample may be carry-over from other donors' samples.

This chain joins TRBV14 and TRBJ2-5, with D unclear. The germline V gene has CDR1 SGHDN and CDR2 FVKESK. V was shortened by 4 bases and J by 1 base, with 13 bases between the two germline ends. CDR3 length: 15 amino acids. CDR3 DNA sequence: TGTGCCAGCAGCCCCCTGCAGGCTATCCAAGAGACCCAGTACTTC. Protein product: CASSPLQAIQETQYF.

This clonotype has a count of ten or more. The J gene is TRBJ1-2, the V gene TRBV18; D gene ambiguous. This CDR3 has 18 residues. Germline V CDR1 and CDR2: KGHSH, LQKENI. The ends were cut back, 2 bases at V and 0 bases at J, with 19 bases in the middle. Written as DNA, the CDR3 is TGTGCCAGCTCACCAAAGTCTACGGCTCAACCCACTAACTATGGCTACACCTTC. Translating gives CASSPKSTAQPTNYGYTF.

This clonotype was counted many times. The chain has TRBV20-1 and TRBJ1-5; TRBD1 agrees at 8 bases. The V gene end was trimmed by 2 bases and the J gene end by 0 bases; junction bases not matched to a gene: 6. CDR1 is DFQATT and CDR2 is SNEGSKA in the germline V gene (reference sequence). This CDR3 is 16 amino acids long. In DNA form, the CDR3 reads TGCAGTGCTAGAACAGGGGGTAGAACTAGCAATCAGCCCCAGCATTTT. Its translation: CSARTGGRTSNQPQHF.

This clonotype was recorded at least ten times. The rearrangement joins TRBV4-1 to TRBJ2-3, with 15 nucleotides matching TRBD2. The V gene's germline CDR1 is MGHRA and CDR2 YSYEKL. CDR3 length: 20 amino acids. The trim removed 0 bases at V and 3 bases at J, leaving 10 bases unmatched. The DNA for the CDR3 is TGCGCCAGCAGCCAAGAGGGACTAGCGGGAGGAGGAGTCCGTACAGATACGCAGTATTTT. Residues: CASSQEGLAGGGVRTDTQYF.

This chain uses TRBV29-1 with TRBJ2-1, with 8 bases fitting TRBD2. V gave up 6 bases and J gave up 4 bases; unmatched junction bases: 5. Per the germline V gene, CDR1 is SQVTM and CDR2 is ANQGSEA. CDR3 length equals 13 residues. CDR3 coding DNA: TGCAGCGTCCCCGGGGGGGGTTACAATGAGCAGTTCTTC. Translation: CSVPGGGYNEQFF.

This clonotype was counted only a few times. The chain carries TRBV7-2 and TRBJ2-3, with 7 positions matching TRBD2. V was clipped by 5 bases and J by 1 base; unmatched bases: 6. Germline CDR1 reads SGHTA; CDR2 reads FQGNSA. The CDR3 runs to 15 residues. CDR3: CASSKITSGTDTQYF. CDR3 nucleotides: TGTGCCAGCAGCAAAATCACTAGCGGCACAGATACGCAGTATTTT.

This clonotype was observed at least ten times. V and J are TRBV20-1 and TRBJ2-5, with 9 nucleotides matching TRBD1. The V and J ends lost 0 bases and 1 base, in that order; junction bases with no gene match: 9. Germline V gene lookup returns CDR1 DFQATT and CDR2 SNEGSKA (reference sequence). This CDR3 is built from 17 residues. This CDR3 reads CSARDRLWGQGQETQYF. CDR3 coding DNA: TGCAGTGCTAGAGATCGACTGTGGGGACAGGGCCAAGAGACCCAGTACTTC.

This clonotype was counted many times. The chain combines TRBV30 with TRBJ2-2, with unresolved D. The CDR3 is 14 amino acids. The V and J ends lost 3 bases and 1 base respectively, with 9 bases between them. Germline loops: CDR1 GTSNPN, CDR2 SVGIG (reference sequence). The CDR3 sequence: CAWSRARNTGELFF. The CDR3 bases are TGTGCCTGGAGCCGAGCGAGGAACACCGGGGAGCTGTTTTTT.

This clonotype has a handful of counts. The chain couples TRBV20-1 to TRBJ1-4; D remains unclear. The CDR3 contains 15 residues. Germline V gives CDR1 DFQATT, CDR2 SNEGSKA (reference sequence). V was clipped by 0 bases and J by 3 bases, with 11 bases between them. The DNA for the CDR3 is TGCAGTGCTAGAGATGTCCGACAATCTAATGAAAAACTGTTTTTT. Its protein is CSARDVRQSNEKLFF.

There are many counts of this clonotype. The chain couples TRBV5-1 to TRBJ1-2; D not resolved. V shed 0 bases and J shed 6 bases, with 9 bases lying between them. The CDR3 totals 13 residues. CDR1 and CDR2 (germline): SGHRS, YFSETQ. The CDR3 DNA sequence: TGCGCCAGCAGCTTGGACAGCGTCGATGGCTACACCTTC. Amino acid sequence: CASSLDSVDGYTF.

This clonotype appeared a few times. The rearrangement joins TRBV7-8 to TRBJ2-7; TRBD2 matches 7 bases. V lost 0 bases to trimming and J lost 5 bases; unmatched junction nucleotides: 10. Per the germline V gene, CDR1 is SGHVS and CDR2 is FQNEAQ. The CDR3 is 16 residues long. The CDR3 DNA is TGTGCCAGCAGCTTAGCAGGCGGGAGCCGAGGGGACGAGCAGTACTTC. Encoded protein: CASSLAGGSRGDEQYF.

The table lists this clonotype with a few counts. The chain has TRBV6-5 and TRBJ2-5, with no clear D. Germline V CDR1 and CDR2: MNHEY, SVGAGI. V was shortened by 7 bases and J by 5 bases, with 14 bases between the two germline ends. The CDR3 loop spans 13 amino acids. This chain's CDR3 is CASKSGNVETQYF. The CDR3 DNA is TGTGCCAGCAAAAGTGGCAATGTGGAGACCCAGTACTTC.

This clonotype was found a few times. The chain links TRBV29-1 to TRBJ2-6; maybe TRBD1 (6 bases). V was cut by 6 bases and J by 6 bases, with 15 bases left in between. Germline V gene data show CDR1 as SQVTM and CDR2 as ANQGSEA. The CDR3 loop spans 14 amino acids. The CDR3 nucleotides are TGCAGCGTCGTACAGGGATCGGCGGCCAACGTCCTGACTTTC. It translates to CSVVQGSAANVLTF. Complete variable domain (other parts from reference TRBV29-1 and TRBJ2-6): SAVISQKPSRDICQRGTSLTIQCQVDSQVTMMFWYRQQPGQSLTLIATANQGSEATYESGFVIDKFPISRPNLTFSTLTVSNMSPEDSSIYLCSVVQGSAANVLTFGAGSRLTVL.

This clonotype was observed many times. The chain is built from TRBV5-1 and TRBJ1-1; D is ambiguous. Germline CDR1 reads SGHRS; CDR2 reads YFSETQ. V dropped 3 bases and J dropped 6 bases, with 15 bases sitting between them. This CDR3 region has 14 residues. CDR3 loop: CASSSRGGKAEAFF. The DNA of the CDR3 is TGCGCCAGCAGCTCGCGGGGAGGGAAGGCTGAAGCTTTCTTT.

A note on this clonotype: This may be a read error, as it is one base from a much larger clone. This chain uses TRBV18 with TRBJ1-1; tentatively, D is TRBD1 (6 bases). Per the germline V gene, CDR1 is KGHSH and CDR2 is LQKENI. The CDR3 totals 12 residues. CDR3 loop: CASSPAGVEAYF. The CDR3 nucleotides are TGTGCCAGCTCACCCGCAGGGGTTGAAGCTTACTTT.

This clonotype has a handful of counts. The chain combines TRBV11-2 with TRBJ2-7, with 8 positions matching TRBD1. CDR1 SGHAT and CDR2 FQNNGV come from the germline V gene. The V gene end was trimmed by 5 bases and the J gene end by 7 bases; junction bases not matched to a gene: 7. The CDR3 is 13 amino acids. The CDR3 nucleotides read TGTGCCAGCAGCCAGACAGGGGCTCCTGAGCAGTACTTC. Residues: CASSQTGAPEQYF.

Ten or more counts support this clonotype. The chain recombines TRBV7-2 with TRBJ1-6; D might be TRBD1 (6 bases). V lost 6 bases to trimming and J lost 9 bases, with 18 bases between them. Germline CDR1 SGHTA, CDR2 FQGNSA. The CDR3 consists of 15 residues. CDR3 bases: TGTGCCAGCAGTGCCTCCCGGACAGACGCTTCACCCCTCCACTTT. Translated, it gives CASSASRTDASPLHF.

In this sample, this clonotype turned up many times. V usage is TRBV7-2 and J usage is TRBJ2-1, with D unresolved. Trimming removed 5 bases at V and 9 bases at J, with 11 bases between. This CDR3 spans 12 amino acids. Germline V gene lookup returns CDR1 SGHTA and CDR2 FQGNSA. The CDR3 region is CASSTYTREQFF. CDR3 nucleotide sequence: TGTGCCAGCAGCACTTATACACGTGAGCAGTTCTTC.

Many counts were recorded for this clonotype. The chain joins TRBV29-1 to TRBJ1-1; D possibly corresponds to TRBD1 (6 bases). The CDR3 is 11 residues long. Per the germline V gene, CDR1 is SQVTM and CDR2 is ANQGSEA. Trimming pared 6 bases from V and 7 bases from J, leaving 12 bases between. CDR3 DNA sequence: TGCAGCGTCGAGGACAGAATTGAAGCTTTCTTT. Protein sequence: CSVEDRIEAFF.

The chain couples TRBV12-3 or TRBV12-4 to TRBJ2-5; the match to TRBD1 covers 8 bases. With V trimmed by 5 bases and J by 4 bases, 6 bases remained unmatched. The CDR3 is made up of 14 amino acids. Here the CDR3 DNA reads TGTGCCAGCAGTCAATCGACAGGGGTAGAGACCCAGTACTTC. It specifies CASSQSTGVETQYF.

This clonotype was recorded many times. The chain combines TRBV7-2 with TRBJ2-1; D might be TRBD2 (5 bases). Germline-derived CDR1 and CDR2 are SGHTA and FQGNSA. V was trimmed by 3 bases and J by 2 bases, leaving 14 bases between them. The CDR3 runs 16 residues. For the CDR3, the DNA is TGTGCCAGCAGCTTTTGGTCCAGCGGAGCCTACAATGAGCAGTTCTTC. Encoded protein: CASSFWSSGAYNEQFF.

This clonotype has ten or more counts. This chain connects TRBV4-3 to TRBJ2-1, with D perhaps TRBD1 (6 bases). From germline, CDR1 is LGHNA and CDR2 YSLEER. The germline V and J ends were trimmed by 0 bases and 6 bases, with 12 bases remaining between them. The CDR3 is made up of 15 amino acids. The CDR3 sequence: CASSQEFRGTNEQFF. The CDR3 DNA is TGCGCCAGCAGCCAAGAGTTCAGGGGAACCAATGAGCAGTTCTTC.

The chain couples TRBV7-9 to TRBJ2-5; 9 bases align to TRBD2. The ends lost 5 bases at V and 6 bases at J; junction bases unmatched: 7. CDR1 SEHNR and CDR2 FQNEAQ come from the germline V gene (reference sequence). CDR3 length: 14 amino acids. Written as DNA, the CDR3 is TGTGCCAGCAGCCCTGCGGGAGGGAGGCAGACCCAGTACTTC. This sequence encodes CASSPAGGRQTQYF.

This clonotype has only a few counts. This sequence joins TRBV2 and TRBJ2-1, with 7 bases aligning to TRBD2. The CDR3 is 13 residues long. The V gene end was trimmed by 6 bases and the J gene end by 9 bases; junction bases not matched to a gene: 8. Germline lookup yields CDR1 SNHLY and CDR2 FYNNEI. The CDR3 nucleotides are TGTGCCAGCAGGACTAGCAACAGCGGTGAGCAGTTCTTC. Protein sequence: CASRTSNSGEQFF.

This chain uses TRBV28 with TRBJ2-7; 9 bases agree with TRBD2. The CDR3 length is 15 residues. The junction had 10 bases not matched to a gene; V was cut back by 7 bases and J by 3 bases. Germline V CDR1 and CDR2: MDHEN, SYDVKM. In DNA, the CDR3 is TGTGCCAGCAAACCAGCGGGAGGAGGGGGCTACGAGCAGTACTTC. This translates into CASKPAGGGGYEQYF.

This clonotype occurred many times. J is TRBJ2-1 and V is TRBV4-3, with D possibly matching TRBD1 (5 bases). This CDR3 has 15 residues. Germline CDR1 reads LGHNA; CDR2 reads YSLEER. V dropped 0 bases and J dropped 4 bases, with 10 bases sitting between them. The CDR3 loop reads CASSQEGARYNEQFF. CDR3 bases: TGCGCCAGCAGCCAAGAAGGGGCTAGATACAATGAGCAGTTCTTC.

The chain has TRBV12-3 or TRBV12-4 and TRBJ2-7; TRBD1 agrees at 9 bases. Trimming cost V 3 bases and J 7 bases; bases outside gene matches: 7. CDR3 length: 14 amino acids. CDR3 residues: CASSLARDREEQYF. In DNA, the CDR3 is TGTGCCAGCAGTTTGGCCCGGGACAGGGAGGAGCAGTACTTC.

This clonotype was counted at least ten times. V usage is TRBV29-1 and J usage is TRBJ2-3; maybe TRBD1 (5 bases). The CDR3 loop spans 13 amino acids. Trimming removed 5 bases at V and 2 bases at J, with 11 bases between. Germline CDR1 SQVTM, CDR2 ANQGSEA. The CDR3 DNA reads TGCAGCGTTCCTAGACAGAACACAGATACGCAGTATTTT. Its translation is CSVPRQNTDTQYF.

The sample holds many counts of this clonotype. The chain recombines TRBV5-1 with TRBJ1-2, with 9 bases lining up with TRBD1. This CDR3 spans 16 amino acids. The V gene's germline CDR1 is SGHRS and CDR2 YFSETQ. The trim removed 0 bases at V and 1 base at J, leaving 4 bases unmatched. CDR3 coding DNA: TGCGCCAGCAGCTTGGCCGGGACAGGGCTTAACTATGGCTACACCTTC. Its protein is CASSLAGTGLNYGYTF.

This clonotype occurred many times. CDR3 loop: CASSPEADTQYF. The CDR3 DNA is TGCGCCAGCTCCCCCGAGGCAGATACGCAGTATTTT. This chain uses TRBV23-1 with TRBJ2-3; D unresolved. TRBV23-1 is sorted into the ORF group, with uncertain function. V dropped 8 bases and J dropped 4 bases, with 10 bases sitting between them. This CDR3 spans 12 amino acids.

This clonotype appeared a few times. CDR3 sequence reads: CASSPRIGQPQHF. The CDR3 DNA reads as TGTGCCAGCAGCCCACGGATTGGACAGCCCCAGCATTTT. This chain uses TRBV6-5 with TRBJ1-5; no clear D gene. V lost 6 bases to trimming and J lost 7 bases, with 13 bases between them. Germline CDR1 is MNHEY and CDR2 is SVGAGI. The CDR3 is 13 residues long.